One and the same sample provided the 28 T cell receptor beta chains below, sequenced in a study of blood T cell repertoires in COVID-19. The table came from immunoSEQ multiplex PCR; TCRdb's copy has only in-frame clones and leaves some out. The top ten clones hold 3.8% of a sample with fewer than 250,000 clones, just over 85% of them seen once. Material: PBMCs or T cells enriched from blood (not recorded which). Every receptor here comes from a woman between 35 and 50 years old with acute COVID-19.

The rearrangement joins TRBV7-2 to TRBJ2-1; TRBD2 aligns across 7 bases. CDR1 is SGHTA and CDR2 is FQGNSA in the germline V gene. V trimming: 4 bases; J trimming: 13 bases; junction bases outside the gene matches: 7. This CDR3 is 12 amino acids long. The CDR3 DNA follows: TGTGCCAGCAGCTCCTACCTAGCGGACCAGTTCTTC. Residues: CASSSYLADQFF.

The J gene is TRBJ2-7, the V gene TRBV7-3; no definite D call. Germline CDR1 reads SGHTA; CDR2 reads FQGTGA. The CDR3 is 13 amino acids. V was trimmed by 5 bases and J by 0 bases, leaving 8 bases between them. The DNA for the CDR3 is TGTGCCAGCAGCCGCGACTTCTCCTACGAGCAGTACTTC. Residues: CASSRDFSYEQYF.

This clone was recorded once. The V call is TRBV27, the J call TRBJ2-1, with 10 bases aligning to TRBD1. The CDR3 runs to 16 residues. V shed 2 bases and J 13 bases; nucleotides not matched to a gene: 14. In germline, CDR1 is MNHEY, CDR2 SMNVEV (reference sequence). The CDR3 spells CASSLGARQGAMGQFF. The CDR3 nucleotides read TGTGCCAGCAGTTTAGGGGCCCGACAGGGGGCGATGGGTCAGTTCTTC.

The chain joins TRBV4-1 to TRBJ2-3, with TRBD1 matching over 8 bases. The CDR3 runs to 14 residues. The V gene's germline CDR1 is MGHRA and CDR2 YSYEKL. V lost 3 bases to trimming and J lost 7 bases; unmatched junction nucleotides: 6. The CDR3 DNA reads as TGCGCCAGCAGCCAGGCAGGGGGCGGAAATACGCAGTATTTT. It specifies CASSQAGGGNTQYF.

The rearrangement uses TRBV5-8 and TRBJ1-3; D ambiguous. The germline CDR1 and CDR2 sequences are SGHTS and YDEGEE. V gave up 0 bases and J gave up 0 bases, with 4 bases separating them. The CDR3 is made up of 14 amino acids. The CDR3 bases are TGTGCCAGCAGCTTGGAGAGCTCTGGAAACACCATATATTTT. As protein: CASSLESSGNTIYF.

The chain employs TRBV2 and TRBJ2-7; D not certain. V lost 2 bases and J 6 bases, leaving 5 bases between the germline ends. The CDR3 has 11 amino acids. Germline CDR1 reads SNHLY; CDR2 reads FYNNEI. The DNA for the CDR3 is TGTGCCAGCAGTGAATATAGCGAGCAGTACTTC. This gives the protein CASSEYSEQYF.

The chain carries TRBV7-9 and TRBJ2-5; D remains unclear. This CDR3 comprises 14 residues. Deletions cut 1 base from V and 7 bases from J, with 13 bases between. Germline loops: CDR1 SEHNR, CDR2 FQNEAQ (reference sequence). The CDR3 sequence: CASSLVGARGTQYF. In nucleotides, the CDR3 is TGTGCCAGCAGCTTAGTTGGTGCGCGAGGGACCCAGTACTTC. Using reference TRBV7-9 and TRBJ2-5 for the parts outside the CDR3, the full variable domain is DTGVSQNPRHKITKRGQNVTFRCDPISEHNRLYWYRQTLGQGPEFLTYFQNEAQLEKSRLLSDRFSAERPKGSFSTLEIQRTEQGDSAMYLCASSLVGARGTQYFGPGTRLLVL.

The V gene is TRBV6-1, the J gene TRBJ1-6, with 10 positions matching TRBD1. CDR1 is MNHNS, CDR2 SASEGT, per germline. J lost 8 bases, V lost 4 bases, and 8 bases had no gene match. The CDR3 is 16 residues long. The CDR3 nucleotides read TGTGCCAGCAGTGCACGAGGGGACAGGGGATATTCACCCCTCCACTTT. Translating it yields CASSARGDRGYSPLHF.

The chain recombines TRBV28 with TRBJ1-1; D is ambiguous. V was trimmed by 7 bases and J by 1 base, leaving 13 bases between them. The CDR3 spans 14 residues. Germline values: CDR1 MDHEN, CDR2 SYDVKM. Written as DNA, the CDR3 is TGTGCCAGCAAAACATTAGCTTGGAACACTGAAGCTTTCTTT. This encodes CASKTLAWNTEAFF.

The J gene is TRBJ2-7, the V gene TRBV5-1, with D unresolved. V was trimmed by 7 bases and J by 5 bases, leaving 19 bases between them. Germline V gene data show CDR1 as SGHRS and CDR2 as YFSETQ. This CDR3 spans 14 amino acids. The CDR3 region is CASRSSGAVHEQYF. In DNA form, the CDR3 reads TGCGCCAGCCGCAGTTCGGGTGCCGTGCACGAGCAGTACTTC.

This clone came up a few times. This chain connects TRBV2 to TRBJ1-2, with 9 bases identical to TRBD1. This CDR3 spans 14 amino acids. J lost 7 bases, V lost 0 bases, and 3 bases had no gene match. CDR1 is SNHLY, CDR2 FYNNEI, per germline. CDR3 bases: TGTGCCAGCAGTGAAGCCCCGACAGGGGGTGGCTACACCTTC. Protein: CASSEAPTGGGYTF.

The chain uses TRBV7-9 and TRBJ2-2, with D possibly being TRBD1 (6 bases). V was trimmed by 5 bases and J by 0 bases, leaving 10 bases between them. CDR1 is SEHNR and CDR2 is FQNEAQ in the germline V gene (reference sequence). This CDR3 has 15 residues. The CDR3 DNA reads TGTGCCAGCAGCCACAACAGGGCGAACACCGGGGAGCTGTTTTTT. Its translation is CASSHNRANTGELFF.

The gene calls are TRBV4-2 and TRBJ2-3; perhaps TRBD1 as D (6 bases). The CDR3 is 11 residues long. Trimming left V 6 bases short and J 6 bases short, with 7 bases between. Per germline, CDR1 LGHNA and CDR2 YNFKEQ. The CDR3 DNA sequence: TGTGCCAGCAGGCAGGGGGATACGCAGTATTTT. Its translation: CASRQGDTQYF.

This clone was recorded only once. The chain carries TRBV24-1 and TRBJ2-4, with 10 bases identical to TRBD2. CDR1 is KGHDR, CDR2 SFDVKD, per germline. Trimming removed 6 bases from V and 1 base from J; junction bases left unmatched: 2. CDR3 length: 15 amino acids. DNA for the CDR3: TGTGCCACCAGTCTAGCGGGAGATGCCAAAAACATTCAGTACTTC. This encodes CATSLAGDAKNIQYF.

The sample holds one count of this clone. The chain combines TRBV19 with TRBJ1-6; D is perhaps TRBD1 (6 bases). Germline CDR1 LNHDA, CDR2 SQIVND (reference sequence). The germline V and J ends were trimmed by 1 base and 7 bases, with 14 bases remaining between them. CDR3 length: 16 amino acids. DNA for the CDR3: TGTGCCAGTAGTATAGTGGGGGGGCCCGGAAATTCACCCCTCCACTTT. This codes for CASSIVGGPGNSPLHF.

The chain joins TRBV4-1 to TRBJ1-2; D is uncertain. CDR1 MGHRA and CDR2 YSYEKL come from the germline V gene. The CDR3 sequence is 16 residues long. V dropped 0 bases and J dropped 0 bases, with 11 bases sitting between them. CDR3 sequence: CASSQEPGGANYGYTF. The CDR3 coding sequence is TGCGCCAGCAGCCAAGAACCTGGCGGCGCTAACTATGGCTACACCTTC.

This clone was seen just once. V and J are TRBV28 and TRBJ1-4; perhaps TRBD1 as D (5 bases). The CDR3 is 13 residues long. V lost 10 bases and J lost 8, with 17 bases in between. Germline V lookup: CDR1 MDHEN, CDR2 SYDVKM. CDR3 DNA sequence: TGTGCCATCACAAGGGGCGAAGGAGAAAAACTGTTTTTT. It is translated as CAITRGEGEKLFF. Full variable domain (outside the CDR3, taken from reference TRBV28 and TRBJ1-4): DVKVTQSSRYLVKRTGEKVFLECVQDMDHENMFWYRQDPGLGLRLIYFSYDVKMKEKGDIPEGYSVSREKKERFSLILESASTNQTSMYLCAITRGEGEKLFFGSGTQLSVL.

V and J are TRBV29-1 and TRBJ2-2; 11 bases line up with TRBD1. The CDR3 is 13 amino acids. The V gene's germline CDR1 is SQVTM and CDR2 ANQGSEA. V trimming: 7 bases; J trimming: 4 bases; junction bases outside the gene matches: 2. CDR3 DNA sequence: TGCAGCGCCGGGACAGGGGGCACCGGGGAGCTGTTTTTT. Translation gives CSAGTGGTGELFF.

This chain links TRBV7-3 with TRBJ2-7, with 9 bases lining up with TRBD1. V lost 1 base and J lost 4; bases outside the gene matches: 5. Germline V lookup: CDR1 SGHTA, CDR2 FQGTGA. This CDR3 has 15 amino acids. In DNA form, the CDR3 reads TGTGCCAGCAGCTTAAAAGGGGACAGGGCGTACGAGCAGTACTTC. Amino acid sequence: CASSLKGDRAYEQYF.

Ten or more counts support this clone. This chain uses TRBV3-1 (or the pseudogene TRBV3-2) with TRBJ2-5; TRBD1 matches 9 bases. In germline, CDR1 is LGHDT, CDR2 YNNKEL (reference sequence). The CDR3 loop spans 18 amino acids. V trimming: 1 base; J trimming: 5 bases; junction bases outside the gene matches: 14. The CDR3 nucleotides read TGTGCCAGCAGCCAAGTCCCCATAACCACAGGGGGCGGTGAGACCCAGTACTTC. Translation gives CASSQVPITTGGGETQYF.

Here the CDR3 reads CASSDDGGKQFF. The CDR3 nucleotides are TGTGCCAGCAGTGACGACGGGGGTAAGCAGTTCTTC. The gene calls are TRBV6-4 and TRBJ2-1; tentatively, D is TRBD2 (6 bases). The V gene's germline CDR1 is MRHNA and CDR2 SNTAGT. This CDR3 region has 12 residues. V gave up 2 bases and J gave up 11 bases, with 10 bases separating them.

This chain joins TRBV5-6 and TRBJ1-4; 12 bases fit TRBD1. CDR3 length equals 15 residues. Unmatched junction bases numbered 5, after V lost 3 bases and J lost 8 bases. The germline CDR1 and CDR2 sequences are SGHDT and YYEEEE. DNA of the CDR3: TGTGCCAGCAGCTCCCGGGACAGGGGGCCCGAAAAACTGTTTTTT. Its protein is CASSSRDRGPEKLFF.

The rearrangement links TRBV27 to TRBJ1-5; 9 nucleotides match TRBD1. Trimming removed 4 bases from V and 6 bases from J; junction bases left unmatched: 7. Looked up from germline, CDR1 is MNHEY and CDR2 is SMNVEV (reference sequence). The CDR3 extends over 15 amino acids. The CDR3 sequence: CASSSTGTGFQPQHF. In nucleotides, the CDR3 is TGTGCCAGCAGTTCCACCGGGACAGGGTTTCAGCCCCAGCATTTT.

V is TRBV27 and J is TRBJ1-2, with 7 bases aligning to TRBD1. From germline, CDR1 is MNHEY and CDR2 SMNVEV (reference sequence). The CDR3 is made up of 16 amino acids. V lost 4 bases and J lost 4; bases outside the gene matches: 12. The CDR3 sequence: CASSWGALQGSYGYTF. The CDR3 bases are TGTGCCAGCAGTTGGGGGGCCTTACAGGGGTCCTATGGCTACACCTTC.

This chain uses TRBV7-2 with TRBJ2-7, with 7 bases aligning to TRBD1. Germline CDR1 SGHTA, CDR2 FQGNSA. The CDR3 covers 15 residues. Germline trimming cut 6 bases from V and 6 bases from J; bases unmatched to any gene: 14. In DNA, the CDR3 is TGTGCCAGCAGTACCCCGAGGGGGCGCCCCTTCGAGCAGTACTTC. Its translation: CASSTPRGRPFEQYF.

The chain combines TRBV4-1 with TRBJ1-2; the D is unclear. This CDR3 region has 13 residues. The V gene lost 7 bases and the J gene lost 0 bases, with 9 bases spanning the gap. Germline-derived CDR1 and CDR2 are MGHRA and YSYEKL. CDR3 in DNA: TGCGCCAGCATCGGGGTAGCTAACTATGGCTACACCTTC. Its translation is CASIGVANYGYTF.

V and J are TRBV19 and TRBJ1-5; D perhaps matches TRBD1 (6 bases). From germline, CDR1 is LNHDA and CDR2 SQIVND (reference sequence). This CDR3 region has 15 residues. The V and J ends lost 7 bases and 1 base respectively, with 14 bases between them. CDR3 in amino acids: CASNRAGASNQPQHF. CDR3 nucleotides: TGTGCCAGTAACCGGGCGGGGGCGAGCAATCAGCCCCAGCATTTT.

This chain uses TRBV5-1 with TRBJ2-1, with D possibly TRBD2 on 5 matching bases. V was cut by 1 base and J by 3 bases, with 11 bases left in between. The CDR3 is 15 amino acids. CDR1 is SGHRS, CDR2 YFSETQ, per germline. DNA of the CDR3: TGCGCCAGCAGCTTGTTTGTGGAGGACTACAATGAGCAGTTCTTC. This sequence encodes CASSLFVEDYNEQFF.